This T cell receptor (beta chain) derives from a study of blood T cell repertoires in COVID-19. Across the whole study: Donors in the United States, Italy and Spain gave samples during acute or convalescent COVID-19. The analysed material was cDNA or gDNA that came from T cells, B-cell-depleted T cells, or PBMCs.

Germline CDR1 SGHNT, CDR2 YYREEE (reference sequence). The CDR3 runs to 16 residues. Germline trimming cut 4 bases from V and 4 bases from J; bases unmatched to any gene: 10. The table came from immunoSEQ multiplex PCR; TCRdb's copy has only in-frame clones and leaves some out. The data show more than 200,000 clones, with 75% to 90% seen just once and roughly 1.8% held by the top ten. This chain connects TRBV5-4 to TRBJ2-2, with 7 positions matching TRBD1. The receptor was isolated from a young man with active or convalescent COVID-19. The sequenced sample consisted of peripheral blood. CDR3 region: CASSDFVTGITGELFF. In DNA, the CDR3 is TGTGCCAGCAGCGATTTTGTGACAGGGATCACCGGGGAGCTGTTTTTT.